These 23 T cell receptor beta chains originate from one sample sequenced in a study of cytomegalovirus exposure and HLA in healthy donors. The study ran its PCR with 60 Vbeta and 13 Jbeta primers. Some clones are missing from TCRdb's copy, which holds only in-frame ones; the method was immunoSEQ multiplex PCR. The sample contains some 130,000 clones, around 79% of which appear only once. The source material was PBMCs. The receptors come from a woman between 25 and 40 years old in good health and CMV-seropositive.

This clone was recorded once. The genes are TRBV2 and TRBJ2-2; TRBD1 matches 10 bases. The CDR3 sequence is 16 residues long. V shed 6 bases, J shed 6 bases, and the junction held 10 bases outside the gene matches. From germline, CDR1 is SNHLY and CDR2 FYNNEI. Here the CDR3 reads CASRSGQGGEAGELFF. For the CDR3, the DNA is TGTGCCAGCAGGAGTGGACAGGGGGGTGAGGCCGGGGAGCTGTTTTTT.

The V and J genes are TRBV7-9 and TRBJ2-3, with 9 nucleotides matching TRBD1. CDR3 length equals 16 residues. The junction had 11 bases not matched to a gene; V was cut back by 7 bases and J by 3 bases. Germline-derived CDR1 and CDR2 are SEHNR and FQNEAQ (reference sequence). CDR3 amino acids: CASTNSQGAWTDTQYF. CDR3 coding DNA: TGTGCCAGCACCAATTCACAGGGGGCCTGGACAGATACGCAGTATTTT. Combining the CDR3 with reference TRBV7-9 and TRBJ2-3 gives the whole variable domain DTGVSQNPRHKITKRGQNVTFRCDPISEHNRLYWYRQTLGQGPEFLTYFQNEAQLEKSRLLSDRFSAERPKGSFSTLEIQRTEQGDSAMYLCASTNSQGAWTDTQYFGPGTRLTVL.

A few counts support this clone. The chain carries TRBV29-1 and TRBJ2-3, with 7 bases fitting TRBD2. V lost 6 bases to trimming and J lost 5 bases; unmatched junction nucleotides: 2. There are 11 residues in the CDR3. In germline, CDR1 is SQVTM, CDR2 ANQGSEA. The CDR3 loop reads CSVRGGDTQYF. In nucleotides, the CDR3 is TGCAGCGTCCGCGGGGGAGATACGCAGTATTTT.

The rearrangement uses TRBV18 and TRBJ2-2; 10 positions match TRBD2. CDR3 length equals 15 residues. V trimming: 2 bases; J trimming: 6 bases; junction bases outside the gene matches: 3. CDR1 and CDR2 from the germline V gene are KGHSH and LQKENI. CDR3 region: CASSPFGTSAGELFF. CDR3 sequence (DNA): TGTGCCAGCTCACCATTTGGGACTAGCGCCGGGGAGCTGTTTTTT.

The V and J genes are TRBV5-6 and TRBJ2-1; 7 positions agree with TRBD1. CDR1 and CDR2 (germline): SGHDT, YYEEEE. V lost 1 base and J lost 4; bases outside the gene matches: 5. This CDR3 contains 15 residues. CDR3 sequence: CASSLMTGQYNEQFF. DNA of the CDR3: TGTGCCAGCAGCTTGATGACGGGACAGTACAATGAGCAGTTCTTC.

The rearrangement links TRBV19 to TRBJ2-7, with 11 bases fitting TRBD2. Germline CDR1 is LNHDA and CDR2 is SQIVND (reference sequence). J was trimmed by 3 bases and V by 11 bases; bases with no gene match: 3. The CDR3 has 12 amino acids. CDR3 residues: CALSGGDYEQYF. Here the CDR3 DNA reads TGTGCCCTTAGCGGGGGGGACTACGAGCAGTACTTC.

This clone was recorded only once. At the DNA level, this CDR3 is encoded by other sequences in the same sample as well. CDR3 residues: CASSVEFRSTEAFF. CDR3 sequence (DNA): TGTGCCAGCAGCGTAGAGTTCAGGTCTACTGAAGCTTTCTTT. The chain combines TRBV9 with TRBJ1-1; D not resolved. The germline CDR1 and CDR2 sequences are SGDLS and YYNGEE. This CDR3 contains 14 residues. Trimming removed 0 bases at V and 5 bases at J, with 11 bases between.

This clone was detected only once. V is TRBV5-4 and J is TRBJ1-2; 8 bases are a match to TRBD1. Germline V CDR1 and CDR2: SGHNT, YYREEE (reference sequence). CDR3 length: 15 amino acids. The J segment lost 5 bases and the V segment lost 4 bases, leaving 10 bases of the junction unmatched. The CDR3 region is CASSQKTGADYGYTF. The CDR3 DNA follows: TGTGCCAGCAGCCAAAAGACAGGGGCCGATTATGGCTACACCTTC.

The rearrangement links TRBV19 to TRBJ2-3; the match to TRBD2 covers 8 bases. Unmatched junction bases numbered 14, after V lost 11 bases and J lost 7 bases. CDR1 LNHDA and CDR2 SQIVND come from the germline V gene (reference sequence). The CDR3 consists of 14 residues. The CDR3 bases are TGTGCCTCCACTACACGGGAGGGGACTAATACGCAGTATTTT. It specifies CASTTREGTNTQYF.

The chain carries TRBV7-9 and TRBJ2-3, with D perhaps matching TRBD2 (7 bases). The V gene's germline CDR1 is SEHNR and CDR2 FQNEAQ (reference sequence). V lost 4 bases and J lost 4, with 12 bases in between. This CDR3 is built from 14 residues. In DNA, the CDR3 is TGTGCCAGCAGCTGGAGGGGGAGGGCAGATACGCAGTATTTT. Its translation is CASSWRGRADTQYF. The whole variable domain, filled in from reference TRBV7-9 and TRBJ2-3, reads DTGVSQNPRHKITKRGQNVTFRCDPISEHNRLYWYRQTLGQGPEFLTYFQNEAQLEKSRLLSDRFSAERPKGSFSTLEIQRTEQGDSAMYLCASSWRGRADTQYFGPGTRLTVL.

This chain connects TRBV7-8 to TRBJ2-3; 7 nucleotides line up with TRBD1. The CDR3 loop spans 17 amino acids. Germline V gene data show CDR1 as SGHVS and CDR2 as FQNEAQ. Trimming took 2 bases from V and 4 from J; bases not matched to a gene: 12. CDR3 sequence reads: CASSLILGTAPPDTQYF. Here the CDR3 DNA reads TGTGCCAGCAGCTTAATCCTTGGGACAGCCCCCCCAGATACGCAGTATTTT.

The CDR3 loop is CASSLSGLWGGTQYF. The CDR3 bases are TGTGCCAGCAGTTTAAGTGGGTTGTGGGGGGGGACCCAGTACTTC. The chain recombines TRBV28 with TRBJ2-5, with 7 bases fitting TRBD2. After removal of 2 bases from V and 7 bases from J, the junction contained 10 bases not matched to a gene. This CDR3 has 15 amino acids. Germline CDR1 reads MDHEN; CDR2 reads SYDVKM.

This clone was seen a single time. V is TRBV5-6 and J is TRBJ2-6; 7 bases fit TRBD2. The length of the CDR3 is 18 residues. Germline V gives CDR1 SGHDT, CDR2 YYEEEE. V shed 4 bases, J shed 3 bases, and the junction held 13 bases outside the gene matches. CDR3 sequence reads: CASSPAAGGFDGANVLTF. CDR3 sequence (DNA): TGTGCCAGCAGCCCGGCAGCCGGGGGGTTCGATGGGGCCAACGTCCTGACTTTC.

The chain is built from TRBV5-4 and TRBJ1-3; possibly TRBD1 for D (6 bases). This CDR3 has 20 residues. The ends were cut back, 5 bases at V and 0 bases at J, with 27 bases in the middle. The germline CDR1 and CDR2 sequences are SGHNT and YYREEE (reference sequence). This CDR3 reads CASSSRTGWAGANSGNTIYF. The CDR3, as DNA: TGTGCCAGCAGTTCAAGGACGGGTTGGGCAGGGGCTAACTCTGGAAACACCATATATTTT.

V usage is TRBV5-6 and J usage is TRBJ2-3; weak D call: TRBD2 (7 bases). Germline V CDR1 and CDR2: SGHDT, YYEEEE. The CDR3 spans 18 residues. The V gene lost 3 bases and the J gene lost 4 bases, with 24 bases spanning the gap. This CDR3 is CASSSTYLGGGRPDTQYF. The CDR3 nucleotides read TGTGCCAGCAGCTCGACGTATCTTGGCGGGGGCAGGCCAGATACGCAGTATTTT. Full variable domain (rest looked up from reference TRBV5-6 and TRBJ2-3): DAGVTQSPTHLIKTRGQQVTLRCSPKSGHDTVSWYQQALGQGPQFIFQYYEEEERQRGNFPDRFSGHQFPNYSSELNVNALLLGDSALYLCASSSTYLGGGRPDTQYFGPGTRLTVL.

The chain couples TRBV7-2 to TRBJ2-5, with TRBD2 identical over 8 bases. CDR3 length: 15 amino acids. CDR1 is SGHTA and CDR2 is FQGNSA in the germline V gene. Unmatched junction bases numbered 9, after V lost 4 bases and J lost 5 bases. The CDR3 loop is CASSSRGGVRETQYF. CDR3 DNA sequence: TGTGCCAGCAGCTCTCGGGGGGGGGTAAGGGAGACCCAGTACTTC.

The rearrangement joins TRBV2 to TRBJ1-6, with TRBD1 matching 8 bases. The CDR3 spans 15 residues. Germline CDR1 SNHLY, CDR2 FYNNEI. Trimming took 6 bases from V and 4 from J; bases not matched to a gene: 5. The CDR3 nucleotides read TGTGCCAGCAGCTCCGGACAGGGTTATAATTCACCCCTCCACTTT. Encoded protein: CASSSGQGYNSPLHF.

This chain joins TRBV4-3 and TRBJ1-3; the D gene is possibly TRBD1 (6 bases). The CDR3 totals 15 residues. Germline CDR1 LGHNA, CDR2 YSLEER. Trimming cost V 4 bases and J 3 bases, with 13 bases left between them. CDR3 residues: CASSRRGADGNTIYF. In nucleotides, the CDR3 is TGCGCCAGCAGCCGTCGGGGGGCCGATGGAAACACCATATATTTT.

This sequence joins TRBV5-8 and TRBJ2-7; 12 bases line up with TRBD1. The CDR3 runs 15 residues. In germline, CDR1 is SGHTS, CDR2 YDEGEE. V was pared by 5 bases and J by 5 bases, with 8 bases of the junction left unmatched. This CDR3 reads CASRKPGQGAHEQYF. The CDR3 region has the DNA TGTGCCAGCAGAAAGCCGGGACAGGGGGCCCACGAGCAGTACTTC. Filled out from reference TRBV5-8 and TRBJ2-7, the complete variable domain reads EAGVTQSPTHLIKTRGQQATLRCSPISGHTSVYWYQQALGLGLQFLLWYDEGEERNRGNFPPRFSGRQFPNYSSELNVNALELEDSALYLCASRKPGQGAHEQYFGPGTRLTVT.

The genes are TRBV5-4 and TRBJ1-2, with 7 bases lining up with TRBD1. The germline V gene encodes CDR1 SGHNT and CDR2 YYREEE (reference sequence). V shed 7 bases and J 2 bases; nucleotides not matched to a gene: 8. The CDR3 is 14 amino acids. As DNA, the CDR3 is TGTGCCAGCGGTGGTGGAGGGGGCAACTATGGCTACACCTTC. Translated, it gives CASGGGGGNYGYTF. The whole variable domain, remainder taken from reference TRBV5-4 and TRBJ1-2, is ETGVTQSPTHLIKTRGQQVTLRCSSQSGHNTVSWYQQALGQGPQFIFQYYREEENGRGNFPPRFSGLQFPNYSSELNVNALELDDSALYLCASGGGGGNYGYTFGSGTRLTVV.

The J gene is TRBJ2-6, the V gene TRBV7-9; 7 nucleotides align to TRBD1. The CDR3 totals 18 residues. Germline V gene data show CDR1 as SEHNR and CDR2 as FQNEAQ (reference sequence). The V gene end was trimmed by 1 base and the J gene end by 0 bases; junction bases not matched to a gene: 6. The CDR3 DNA reads as TGTGCCAGCAGCTTAGGTGACAGGGCCCTCTCTGGGGCCAACGTCCTGACTTTC. Translated: CASSLGDRALSGANVLTF.

V usage is TRBV11-2 and J usage is TRBJ1-1; D perhaps matches TRBD1 (5 bases). In germline, CDR1 is SGHAT, CDR2 FQNNGV. V was cut by 1 base and J by 7 bases, with 10 bases left in between. The CDR3 extends over 13 amino acids. The CDR3 DNA is TGTGCCAGCAGCTTAGCTGGGGGGGGTGAAGCTTTCTTT. Its protein is CASSLAGGGEAFF. The full variable domain, its missing parts supplied by reference TRBV11-2 and TRBJ1-1, is EAGVAQSPRYKIIEKRQSVAFWCNPISGHATLYWYQQILGQGPKLLIQFQNNGVVDDSQLPKDRFSAERLKGVDSTLKIQPAKLEDSAVYLCASSLAGGGEAFFGQGTRLTVV.

The rearrangement links TRBV11-1 to TRBJ1-3; the D is unclear. This CDR3 has 13 amino acids. Germline lookup yields CDR1 SGHAT and CDR2 FQDESV (reference sequence). The V gene lost 4 bases and the J gene lost 0 bases, with 4 bases spanning the gap. As DNA, the CDR3 is TGTGCCAGCAGCTACTTCTCTGGAAACACCATATATTTT. Translation: CASSYFSGNTIYF.